This TCR beta chain came from a study of radiation and T cells in renal cell carcinoma. Study conclusions and caveats: In blood, top tumor clones expanded by 2 weeks, shrinking by 4.

TCRdb's table, derived via immunoSEQ multiplex PCR, lists solely in-frame clones and lacks some. Of around 170,000 clones listed, about 87% are singletons. Time point: blood 4 weeks post-SBRT, at nephrectomy. The treatment: 15 Gy SBRT to primary tumor, nephrectomy 4 weeks later. Nephrectomy followed 15 Gy stereotactic body radiation by 4 weeks. Radiation-treated patients gave blood at baseline, week 2 and week 4. This renal cell carcinoma was of the clear cell type. This CDR3 region has 14 residues. Germline lookup yields CDR1 LNHNV and CDR2 YYDKDF (reference sequence). J gave up 3 bases and V 3 bases, and 3 bases lay outside the gene matches. Of note for this clone: Its antigen is as yet unknown.

The specimen was blood, collected from a patient whose treatment included radiotherapy and nephrectomy. This clonotype originated in a woman aged 50 to 60 with renal cell carcinoma. The V and J genes are TRBV15 and TRBJ2-5; TRBD2 matches at 8 bases. CDR3 sequence (DNA): TGTGCCACCAGCAGGGCGGGGGGAAAAGAGACCCAGTACTTC. Protein: CATSRAGGKETQYF. The variable domain in full, with the rest retrieved from reference TRBV15 and TRBJ2-5, is DAMVIQNPRYQVTQFGKPVTLSCSQTLNHNVMYWYQQKSSQAPKLLFHYYDKDFNNEADTPDNFQSRRPNTSFCFLDIRSPGLGDTAMYLCATSRAGGKETQYFGPGTRLLVL.